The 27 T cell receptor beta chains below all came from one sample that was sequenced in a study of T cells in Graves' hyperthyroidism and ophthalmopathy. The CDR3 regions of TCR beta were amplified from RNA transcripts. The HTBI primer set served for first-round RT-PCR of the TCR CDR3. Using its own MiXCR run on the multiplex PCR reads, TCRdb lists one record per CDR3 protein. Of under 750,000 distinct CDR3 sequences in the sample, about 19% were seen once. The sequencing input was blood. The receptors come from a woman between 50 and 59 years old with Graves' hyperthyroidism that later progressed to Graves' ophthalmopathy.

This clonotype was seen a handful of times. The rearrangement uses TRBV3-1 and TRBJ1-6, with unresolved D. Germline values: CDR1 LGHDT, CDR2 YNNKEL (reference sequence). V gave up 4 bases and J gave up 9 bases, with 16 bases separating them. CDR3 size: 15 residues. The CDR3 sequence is CASSRTGLSGSPLHF. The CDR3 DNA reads TGTGCCAGCAGCCGGACCGGACTGTCAGGTTCACCCCTCCACTTT.

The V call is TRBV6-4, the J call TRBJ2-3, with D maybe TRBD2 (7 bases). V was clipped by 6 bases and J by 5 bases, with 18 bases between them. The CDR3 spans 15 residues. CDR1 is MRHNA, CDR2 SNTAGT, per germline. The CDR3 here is CASSPGGPGLDTQYF. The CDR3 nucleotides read TGTGCCAGCAGCCCCGGGGGGCCGGGGTTAGATACGCAGTATTTT.

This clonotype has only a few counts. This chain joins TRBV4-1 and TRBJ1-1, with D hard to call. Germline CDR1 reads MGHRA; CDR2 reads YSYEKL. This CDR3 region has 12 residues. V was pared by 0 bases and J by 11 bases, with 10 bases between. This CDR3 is CASSQDPLPAFF. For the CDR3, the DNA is TGCGCCAGCAGCCAAGATCCCCTCCCGGCTTTCTTT.

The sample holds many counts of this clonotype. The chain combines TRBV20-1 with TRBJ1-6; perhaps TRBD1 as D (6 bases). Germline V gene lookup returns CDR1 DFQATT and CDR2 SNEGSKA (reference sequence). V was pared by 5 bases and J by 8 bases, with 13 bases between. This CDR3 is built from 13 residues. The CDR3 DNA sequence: TGCAGTGCTCAAGCGAGGGGGGATTCACCCCTCCACTTT. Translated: CSAQARGDSPLHF.

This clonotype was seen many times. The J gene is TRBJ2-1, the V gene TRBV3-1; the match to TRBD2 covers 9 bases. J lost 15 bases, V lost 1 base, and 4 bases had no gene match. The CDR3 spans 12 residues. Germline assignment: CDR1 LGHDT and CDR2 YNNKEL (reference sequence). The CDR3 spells CASSQGAGGLFF. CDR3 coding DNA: TGTGCCAGCAGCCAAGGGGCGGGGGGGCTGTTCTTC.

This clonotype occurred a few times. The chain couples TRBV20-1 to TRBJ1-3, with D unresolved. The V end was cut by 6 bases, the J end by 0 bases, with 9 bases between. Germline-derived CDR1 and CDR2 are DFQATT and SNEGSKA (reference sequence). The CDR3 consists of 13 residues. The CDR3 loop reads CSARPVSGNTIYF. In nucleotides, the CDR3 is TGCAGTGCGCGACCGGTCTCTGGAAACACCATATATTTT.

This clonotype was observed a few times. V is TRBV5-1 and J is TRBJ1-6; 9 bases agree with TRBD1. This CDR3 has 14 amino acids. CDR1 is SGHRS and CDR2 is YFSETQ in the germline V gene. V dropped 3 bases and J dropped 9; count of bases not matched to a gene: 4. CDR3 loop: CASSSGQGASPLHF. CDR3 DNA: TGCGCCAGCAGCTCGGGACAGGGTGCTTCACCCCTCCACTTT.

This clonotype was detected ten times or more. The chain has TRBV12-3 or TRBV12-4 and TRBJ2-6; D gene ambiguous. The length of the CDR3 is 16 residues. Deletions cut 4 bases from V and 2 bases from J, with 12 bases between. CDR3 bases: TGTGCCAGCAGTTCGCGAAGATTCCCTGGGGCCAACGTCCTGACTTTC. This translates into CASSSRRFPGANVLTF.

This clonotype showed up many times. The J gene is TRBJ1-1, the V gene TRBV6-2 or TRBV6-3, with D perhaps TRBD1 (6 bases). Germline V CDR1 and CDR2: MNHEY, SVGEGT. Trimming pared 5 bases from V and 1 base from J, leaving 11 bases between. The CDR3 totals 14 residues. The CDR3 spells CASSLTGWNTEAFF. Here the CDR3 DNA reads TGTGCCAGCAGTCTAACAGGGTGGAACACTGAAGCTTTCTTT.

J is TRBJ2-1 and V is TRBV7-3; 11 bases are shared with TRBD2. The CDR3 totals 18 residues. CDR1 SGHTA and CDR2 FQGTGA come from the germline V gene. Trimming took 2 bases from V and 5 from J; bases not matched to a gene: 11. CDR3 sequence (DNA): TGTGCCAGCAGCTTACGACTAGCGGGGCCATATAATCACAATGAGCAGTTCTTC. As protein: CASSLRLAGPYNHNEQFF.

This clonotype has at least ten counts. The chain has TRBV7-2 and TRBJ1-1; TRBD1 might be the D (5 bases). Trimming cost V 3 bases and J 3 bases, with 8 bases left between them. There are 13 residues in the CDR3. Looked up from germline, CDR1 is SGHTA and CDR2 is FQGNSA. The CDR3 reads CASSFRGHTEAFF. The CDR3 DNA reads TGTGCCAGCAGCTTTCGGGGCCACACTGAAGCTTTCTTT.

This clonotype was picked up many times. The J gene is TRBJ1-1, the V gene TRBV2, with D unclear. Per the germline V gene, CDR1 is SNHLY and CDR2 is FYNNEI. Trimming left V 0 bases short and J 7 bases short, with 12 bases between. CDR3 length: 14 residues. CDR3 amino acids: CASSEAGRNGEAFF. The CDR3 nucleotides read TGTGCCAGCAGTGAAGCTGGCAGAAATGGTGAAGCTTTCTTT.

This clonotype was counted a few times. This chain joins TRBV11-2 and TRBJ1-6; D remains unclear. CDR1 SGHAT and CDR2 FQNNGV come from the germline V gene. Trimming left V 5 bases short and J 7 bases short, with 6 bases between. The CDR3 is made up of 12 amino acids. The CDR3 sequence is CASSMVNSPLHF. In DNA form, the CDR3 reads TGTGCCAGCAGCATGGTAAATTCACCCCTCCACTTT.

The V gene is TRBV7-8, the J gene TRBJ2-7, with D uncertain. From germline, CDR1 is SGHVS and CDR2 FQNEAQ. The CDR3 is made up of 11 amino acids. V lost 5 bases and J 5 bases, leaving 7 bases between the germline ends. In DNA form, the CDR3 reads TGTGCCAGCAGCCCGACTCACGAGCAGTACTTC. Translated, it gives CASSPTHEQYF.

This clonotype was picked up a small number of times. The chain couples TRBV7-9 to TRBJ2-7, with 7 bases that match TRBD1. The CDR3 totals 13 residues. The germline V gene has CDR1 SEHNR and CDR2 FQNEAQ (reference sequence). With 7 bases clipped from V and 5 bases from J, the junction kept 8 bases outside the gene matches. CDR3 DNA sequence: TGTGCCAGCATAGACAGGGATCTCCACGAGCAGTACTTC. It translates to CASIDRDLHEQYF.

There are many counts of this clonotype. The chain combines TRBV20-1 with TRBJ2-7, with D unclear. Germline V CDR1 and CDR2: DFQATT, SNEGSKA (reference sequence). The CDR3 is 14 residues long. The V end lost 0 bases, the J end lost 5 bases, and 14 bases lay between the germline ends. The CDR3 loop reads CSARDLRVTHEQYF. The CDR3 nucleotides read TGCAGTGCTAGAGATCTTCGGGTCACGCACGAGCAGTACTTC.

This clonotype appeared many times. CDR3 sequence: CASSPVGQGAGQPQHF. As DNA, the CDR3 is TGTGCCAGCTCACCGGTCGGACAGGGGGCGGGTCAGCCCCAGCATTTT. The chain couples TRBV18 to TRBJ1-5, with TRBD1 matching 11 bases. J was trimmed by 6 bases and V by 3 bases; bases with no gene match: 7. The CDR3 consists of 16 residues. The germline CDR1 and CDR2 sequences are KGHSH and LQKENI.

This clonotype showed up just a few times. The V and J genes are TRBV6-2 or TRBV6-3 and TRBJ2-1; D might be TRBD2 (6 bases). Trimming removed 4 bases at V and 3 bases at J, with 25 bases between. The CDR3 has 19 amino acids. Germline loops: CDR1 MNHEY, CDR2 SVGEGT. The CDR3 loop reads CASSLALPGESVRYNEQFF. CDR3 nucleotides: TGTGCCAGCAGTTTGGCCCTTCCGGGGGAAAGCGTTCGCTACAATGAGCAGTTCTTC.

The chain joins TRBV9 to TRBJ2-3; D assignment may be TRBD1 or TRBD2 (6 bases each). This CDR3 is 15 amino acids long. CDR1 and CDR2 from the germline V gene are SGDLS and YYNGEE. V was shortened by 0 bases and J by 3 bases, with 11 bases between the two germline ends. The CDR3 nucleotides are TGTGCCAGCAGCGTAGGGGAAGGGGGGACAGATACGCAGTATTTT. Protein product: CASSVGEGGTDTQYF.

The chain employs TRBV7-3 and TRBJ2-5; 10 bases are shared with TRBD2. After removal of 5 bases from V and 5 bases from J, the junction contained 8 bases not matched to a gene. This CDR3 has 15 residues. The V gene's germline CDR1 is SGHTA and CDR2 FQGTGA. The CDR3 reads CASSPGSGGSETQYF. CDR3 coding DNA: TGTGCCAGCAGCCCGGGTAGCGGGGGGTCTGAGACCCAGTACTTC.

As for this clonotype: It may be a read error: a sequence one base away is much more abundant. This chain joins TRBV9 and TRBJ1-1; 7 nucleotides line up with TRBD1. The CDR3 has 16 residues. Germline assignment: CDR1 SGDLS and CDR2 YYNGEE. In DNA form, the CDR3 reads TGTGCCAACAGCGGGGACAGTATGATTCAGGTGTCTGAAGCTTTCTTT. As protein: CANSGDSMIQVSEAFF.

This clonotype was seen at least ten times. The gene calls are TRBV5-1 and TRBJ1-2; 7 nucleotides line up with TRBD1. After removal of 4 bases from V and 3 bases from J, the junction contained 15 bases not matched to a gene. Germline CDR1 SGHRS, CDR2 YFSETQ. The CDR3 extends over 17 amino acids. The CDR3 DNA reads TGCGCCAGCAGCAAGGGGCGGGCTCACAGGGGAGACTATGGCTACACCTTC. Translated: CASSKGRAHRGDYGYTF.

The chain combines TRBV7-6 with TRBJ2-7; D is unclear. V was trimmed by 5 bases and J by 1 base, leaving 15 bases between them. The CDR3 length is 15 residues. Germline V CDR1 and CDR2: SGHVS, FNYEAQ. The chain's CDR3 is CASSPVAPLSYEQYF. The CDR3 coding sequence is TGTGCCAGCAGCCCAGTAGCACCTCTTTCCTACGAGCAGTACTTC.

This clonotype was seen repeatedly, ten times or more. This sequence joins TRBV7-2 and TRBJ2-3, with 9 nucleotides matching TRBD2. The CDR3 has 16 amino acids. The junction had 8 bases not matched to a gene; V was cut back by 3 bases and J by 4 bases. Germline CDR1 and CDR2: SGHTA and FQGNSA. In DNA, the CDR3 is TGTGCCAGCAGCTTGCTTGGTGGCGGGGGGGCAGATACGCAGTATTTT. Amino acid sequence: CASSLLGGGGADTQYF.

The CDR3 region has the DNA TGCGCCAGCAGCCAAGAGGGACGGCCACAAGAGACCCAGTACTTC. Translated: CASSQEGRPQETQYF. This sequence joins TRBV4-1 and TRBJ2-5; the D call may be TRBD1 or TRBD2 (5 bases each). The V end lost 0 bases, the J end lost 2 bases, and 10 bases lay between the germline ends. The CDR3 totals 15 residues. Germline V gene lookup returns CDR1 MGHRA and CDR2 YSYEKL.

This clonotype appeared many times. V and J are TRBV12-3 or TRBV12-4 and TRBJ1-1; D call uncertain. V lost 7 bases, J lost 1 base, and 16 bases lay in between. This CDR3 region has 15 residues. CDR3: CASTLSVTSNTEAFF. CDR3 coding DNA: TGTGCCAGCACCCTTTCGGTTACATCGAACACTGAAGCTTTCTTT.

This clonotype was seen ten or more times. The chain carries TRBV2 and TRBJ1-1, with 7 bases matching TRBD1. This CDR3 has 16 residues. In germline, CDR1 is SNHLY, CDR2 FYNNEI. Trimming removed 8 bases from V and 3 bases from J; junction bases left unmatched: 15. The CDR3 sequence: CASQARMGQWDTEAFF. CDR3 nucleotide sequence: TGTGCCAGCCAGGCCCGGATGGGACAGTGGGACACTGAAGCTTTCTTT.